These 5 T cell receptor beta chains share one sample of origin, sequenced in a study of cytomegalovirus exposure and HLA in healthy donors. The PCR made use of 60 Vbeta and 13 Jbeta primers. Sequenced by immunoSEQ multiplex PCR; TCRdb stores in-frame clones only, minus some. Of about 160,000 clones in the sample, more than 60% were seen once. The sequencing sample was made of PBMCs. The receptors shown here come from a man between 40 and 49 years old in good health and CMV-seronegative.

The V gene is TRBV13, the J gene TRBJ1-4; D uncertain. The ends were cut back, 5 bases at V and 4 bases at J, with 8 bases in the middle. The CDR3 is made up of 13 amino acids. Per the germline V gene, CDR1 is PRHDT and CDR2 is FYEKMQ (reference sequence). The CDR3 loop is CASSGGFNEKLFF. DNA for the CDR3: TGTGCCAGCAGCGGAGGTTTTAATGAAAAACTGTTTTTT. The full variable domain, with the rest looked up from reference TRBV13 and TRBJ1-4, is AAGVIQSPRHLIKEKRETATLKCYPIPRHDTVYWYQQGPGQDPQFLISFYEKMQSDKGSIPDRFSAQQFSDYHSELNMSSLELGDSALYFCASSGGFNEKLFFGSGTQLSVL.

The chain recombines TRBV28 with TRBJ1-5; weak D call: TRBD1 (5 bases). Germline CDR1 MDHEN, CDR2 SYDVKM. CDR3 length: 13 residues. V was pared by 9 bases and J by 4 bases, with 13 bases between. This chain's CDR3 is CASYTGVNQPQHF. The CDR3, as DNA: TGTGCCAGTTATACGGGGGTTAATCAGCCCCAGCATTTT.

The table lists this clone with a few counts. The chain couples TRBV5-1 to TRBJ2-7, with 8 bases fitting TRBD2. With 2 bases clipped from V and 3 bases from J, the junction kept 13 bases outside the gene matches. The germline CDR1 and CDR2 sequences are SGHRS and YFSETQ. The CDR3 consists of 17 residues. CDR3 amino acids: CASSFGGVGEVIYEQYF. CDR3 DNA: TGCGCCAGCAGCTTCGGGGGGGTGGGGGAGGTTATCTACGAGCAGTACTTC. Full variable domain (remainder filled in from reference TRBV5-1 and TRBJ2-7): KAGVTQTPRYLIKTRGQQVTLSCSPISGHRSVSWYQQTPGQGLQFLFEYFSETQRNKGNFPGRFSGRQFSNSRSEMNVSTLELGDSALYLCASSFGGVGEVIYEQYFGPGTRLTVT.

The count of this clone is one. The J gene is TRBJ1-3, the V gene TRBV30; D unclear. The length of the CDR3 is 14 residues. Germline CDR1 and CDR2: GTSNPN and SVGIG (reference sequence). Between the trimmed V and J ends, which lost 5 bases and 4 bases, there was a span of 15 bases. DNA for the CDR3: TGTGCCTGGTCGCGCCCGACGAGGGGAAACACCATATATTTT. It yields the protein CAWSRPTRGNTIYF.

This clone came up a few times. CDR3 loop: CASSVTQGSGNEQFF. The CDR3 nucleotides read TGTGCCAGCAGCGTGACACAGGGGTCCGGAAATGAGCAGTTCTTC. This chain joins TRBV9 and TRBJ2-1; 7 bases agree with TRBD1. The CDR3 runs 15 residues. J was trimmed by 7 bases and V by 2 bases; bases with no gene match: 9. CDR1 is SGDLS and CDR2 is YYNGEE in the germline V gene. Full variable domain (rest looked up from reference TRBV9 and TRBJ2-1): DSGVTQTPKHLITATGQRVTLRCSPRSGDLSVYWYQQSLDQGLQFLIQYYNGEERAKGNILERFSAQQFPDLHSELNLSSLELGDSALYFCASSVTQGSGNEQFFGPGTRLTVL.